The 31 T cell receptor beta chains below come from one sample, sequenced in a study of blood T cell repertoires in COVID-19. Clones were sequenced by immunoSEQ multiplex PCR, and TCRdb holds only the in-frame ones, with some missing. The sample holds more than 75,000 clones, about 86% seen once. The sequenced material came from peripheral blood. The receptors here all came from a woman aged 80 or older with acute or convalescent COVID-19.

The chain couples TRBV5-6 to TRBJ2-1; 9 positions match TRBD2. This CDR3 spans 15 amino acids. The V gene end was trimmed by 4 bases and the J gene end by 2 bases; junction bases not matched to a gene: 4. CDR1 and CDR2 (germline): SGHDT, YYEEEE. CDR3 in amino acids: CASSRLADTYNEQFF. CDR3 sequence (DNA): TGTGCCAGCAGCCGACTAGCGGATACCTACAATGAGCAGTTCTTC.

The chain combines TRBV27 with TRBJ2-5, with a tentative D call TRBD1 (6 bases). The CDR3 consists of 14 residues. The germline V gene encodes CDR1 MNHEY and CDR2 SMNVEV (reference sequence). With 3 bases removed from V and 1 base from J, the gap between germline ends came to 9 bases. CDR3 in amino acids: CASSFVGAQETQYF. The CDR3 region has the DNA TGTGCCAGCAGTTTCGTGGGGGCCCAAGAGACCCAGTACTTC.

The count of this clone is one. V and J are TRBV3-1 (or the pseudogene TRBV3-2) and TRBJ2-5, with TRBD1 as a possible D gene (6 bases). Germline values: CDR1 LGHDT, CDR2 YNNKEL (reference sequence). This CDR3 region has 15 residues. V was pared by 0 bases and J by 7 bases, with 15 bases between. CDR3 amino acids: CASSQEGQGLGTQYF. The DNA for the CDR3 is TGTGCCAGCAGCCAAGAGGGTCAGGGGCTCGGGACCCAGTACTTC.

The rearrangement joins TRBV27 to TRBJ2-7; D remains unclear. Germline CDR1 MNHEY, CDR2 SMNVEV (reference sequence). The V and J ends lost 6 bases and 3 bases respectively, with 15 bases between them. CDR3 size: 14 residues. Here the CDR3 DNA reads TGTGCCAGCAGGGTTTCAGTTGCTCACTACGAGCAGTACTTC. Its translation: CASRVSVAHYEQYF.

The genes are TRBV7-2 and TRBJ2-1; D is unclear. Germline assignment: CDR1 SGHTA and CDR2 FQGNSA. The CDR3 sequence is 14 residues long. With 7 bases removed from V and 5 bases from J, the gap between germline ends came to 15 bases. The CDR3 DNA reads TGTGCCAGCAACCAAGGCTGGGCTAACAATGAGCAGTTCTTC. It encodes CASNQGWANNEQFF.

The genes are TRBV15 and TRBJ1-1, with D maybe TRBD1 (6 bases). V was pared by 0 bases and J by 5 bases, with 10 bases between. CDR1 is LNHNV and CDR2 is YYDKDF in the germline V gene (reference sequence). The CDR3 runs to 14 residues. This CDR3 reads CATSREQGWTEAFF. CDR3 in DNA: TGTGCCACCAGCAGAGAACAGGGTTGGACTGAAGCTTTCTTT.

The sample holds one count of this clone. The rearrangement uses TRBV5-6 and TRBJ2-2; the D gene is possibly TRBD1 (6 bases). Between the trimmed V and J ends, which lost 0 bases and 5 bases, there was a span of 11 bases. There are 15 residues in the CDR3. The V gene's germline CDR1 is SGHDT and CDR2 YYEEEE. As DNA, the CDR3 is TGTGCCAGCAGCTTGGCCAACAGGGAGACCGGGGAGCTGTTTTTT. Translation gives CASSLANRETGELFF.

In this sample, this clone turned up a few times. This chain uses TRBV6-1 with TRBJ1-5, with D unresolved. The length of the CDR3 is 17 residues. Deletions cut 3 bases from V and 1 base from J, with 16 bases between. CDR1 is MNHNS, CDR2 SASEGT, per germline. CDR3 amino acids: CASSERVGRVSNQPQHF. DNA for the CDR3: TGTGCCAGCAGTGAGAGGGTTGGGCGTGTCAGCAATCAGCCCCAGCATTTT.

The rearrangement joins TRBV5-1 to TRBJ2-7; D may be TRBD1 (5 bases). The germline gives CDR1 SGHRS, CDR2 YFSETQ. Trimming took off 5 bases at V and 2 bases at J, with 11 bases between the two ends. This CDR3 has 13 amino acids. The CDR3 region has the DNA TGCGCCAGCAGGGTACAGGAAGCCTACGAGCAGTACTTC. Its protein is CASRVQEAYEQYF.

Here the CDR3 DNA reads TGCGCCAGCAGCTCAGGAATACGTCAGACCCAGTACTTC. This translates into CASSSGIRQTQYF. The chain combines TRBV5-1 with TRBJ2-5; D not certain. CDR1 and CDR2 from the germline V gene are SGHRS and YFSETQ. V was cut by 3 bases and J by 6 bases, with 12 bases left in between. This CDR3 region has 13 residues.

V usage is TRBV15 and J usage is TRBJ2-3, with TRBD2 as a possible D gene (6 bases). This CDR3 spans 15 amino acids. V lost 3 bases and J 1 base, leaving 11 bases between the germline ends. Germline V lookup: CDR1 LNHNV, CDR2 YYDKDF (reference sequence). CDR3 region: CATSREGGGTDTQYF. DNA of the CDR3: TGTGCCACCAGCAGGGAGGGAGGAGGCACAGATACGCAGTATTTT. Looking up the rest from reference TRBV15 and TRBJ2-3 gives the full variable domain: DAMVIQNPRYQVTQFGKPVTLSCSQTLNHNVMYWYQQKSSQAPKLLFHYYDKDFNNEADTPDNFQSRRPNTSFCFLDIRSPGLGDTAMYLCATSREGGGTDTQYFGPGTRLTVL.

This chain joins TRBV15 and TRBJ2-7, with D maybe TRBD1 (6 bases). This CDR3 region has 15 residues. Germline V gives CDR1 LNHNV, CDR2 YYDKDF (reference sequence). V lost 2 bases, J lost 0 bases, and 11 bases lay in between. The CDR3 DNA sequence: TGTGCCACCAGCAGAAACCGGGACAACTCCTACGAGCAGTACTTC. This translates into CATSRNRDNSYEQYF.

J is TRBJ1-1 and V is TRBV5-6, with a weak D call TRBD1 (5 bases). Between the trimmed V and J ends, which lost 2 bases and 5 bases, there was a span of 16 bases. This CDR3 region has 15 residues. Germline V CDR1 and CDR2: SGHDT, YYEEEE. CDR3 in amino acids: CASSFQMGGGTEAFF. DNA for the CDR3: TGTGCCAGCAGCTTCCAGATGGGGGGAGGTACTGAAGCTTTCTTT. Looking up the rest from reference TRBV5-6 and TRBJ1-1 gives the full variable domain: DAGVTQSPTHLIKTRGQQVTLRCSPKSGHDTVSWYQQALGQGPQFIFQYYEEEERQRGNFPDRFSGHQFPNYSSELNVNALLLGDSALYLCASSFQMGGGTEAFFGQGTRLTVV.

This chain connects TRBV19 to TRBJ1-5, with 9 bases lining up with TRBD1. Germline V CDR1 and CDR2: LNHDA, SQIVND (reference sequence). This CDR3 has 19 amino acids. The V gene end was trimmed by 4 bases and the J gene end by 6 bases; junction bases not matched to a gene: 19. CDR3 bases: TGTGCCAGTAGTACCTCCCACGCCTCCGGGACAGGGAGAAGTCAGCCCCAGCATTTT. Protein sequence: CASSTSHASGTGRSQPQHF.

The genes are TRBV7-3 and TRBJ2-1; maybe TRBD2 (6 bases). V was pared by 5 bases and J by 9 bases, with 17 bases between. Germline V CDR1 and CDR2: SGHTA, FQGTGA. This CDR3 is built from 14 residues. The CDR3 sequence: CASSPNGGGVEQFF. CDR3 in DNA: TGTGCCAGCAGCCCCAACGGGGGTGGGGTTGAGCAGTTCTTC.

V gene TRBV7-2 combines with J gene TRBJ1-4; TRBD1 is a possible D gene (5 bases). The V end lost 2 bases, the J end lost 7 bases, and 11 bases lay between the germline ends. The CDR3 length is 14 residues. From germline, CDR1 is SGHTA and CDR2 FQGNSA. The CDR3 DNA reads TGTGCCAGCAGCTTACAGGGCTGGAGTGAAAAACTGTTTTTT. This gives the protein CASSLQGWSEKLFF. The entire variable domain, with the rest obtained from reference TRBV7-2 and TRBJ1-4, is as follows: GAGVSQSPSNKVTEKGKDVELRCDPISGHTALYWYRQSLGQGLEFLIYFQGNSAPDKSGLPSDRFSAERTGGSVSTLTIQRTQQEDSAVYLCASSLQGWSEKLFFGSGTQLSVL.

The chain employs TRBV6-5 and TRBJ2-3, with a weak D call TRBD2 (5 bases). The CDR3 is 15 residues long. Trimming pared 0 bases from V and 0 bases from J, leaving 7 bases between. CDR1 and CDR2 from the germline V gene are MNHEY and SVGAGI. In DNA form, the CDR3 reads TGTGCCAGCAGTTACTCCTCGGGGAGCACAGATACGCAGTATTTT. It translates to CASSYSSGSTDTQYF.

J is TRBJ2-2 and V is TRBV3-1 (or the pseudogene TRBV3-2); D is unclear. This CDR3 is 15 amino acids long. Per germline, CDR1 LGHDT and CDR2 YNNKEL (reference sequence). Between the trimmed V and J ends, which lost 0 bases and 2 bases, there was a span of 7 bases. CDR3 sequence: CASSQDPRNTGELFF. CDR3 DNA sequence: TGTGCCAGCAGCCAAGATCCTAGAAACACCGGGGAGCTGTTTTTT.

The rearrangement links TRBV9 to TRBJ2-3, with TRBD1 identical over 7 bases. CDR3 length equals 14 residues. The germline V gene has CDR1 SGDLS and CDR2 YYNGEE. The V and J ends lost 7 bases and 0 bases, in that order; junction bases with no gene match: 5. The DNA of the CDR3 is TGTGCCAGCGGGACAGTTCATAGCACAGATACGCAGTATTTT. It specifies CASGTVHSTDTQYF.

The chain combines TRBV5-8 with TRBJ2-1; D is perhaps TRBD2 (6 bases). V lost 4 bases and J 8 bases, leaving 10 bases between the germline ends. The CDR3 is 12 amino acids. Germline V gives CDR1 SGHTS, CDR2 YDEGEE. The CDR3 here is CASSRLDYEQFF. The CDR3 coding sequence is TGTGCCAGCAGCAGACTAGACTATGAGCAGTTCTTC.

The rearrangement uses TRBV7-3 and TRBJ2-1; TRBD1 is a possible D gene (6 bases). The CDR3 runs to 13 residues. Germline V gene data show CDR1 as SGHTA and CDR2 as FQGTGA. Trimming took off 5 bases at V and 6 bases at J, with 11 bases between the two ends. The CDR3 protein is CASSHDRSNEQFF. The CDR3 DNA reads as TGTGCCAGCAGCCATGACAGGTCCAATGAGCAGTTCTTC.

V usage is TRBV11-2 and J usage is TRBJ2-2, with a possible D match to TRBD1 (6 bases). V lost 3 bases to trimming and J lost 4 bases, with 12 bases between them. CDR1 and CDR2 from the germline V gene are SGHAT and FQNNGV. The CDR3 spans 15 residues. Here the CDR3 reads CASSFFGQLTGELFF. CDR3 nucleotide sequence: TGTGCCAGCAGCTTCTTCGGACAGCTCACCGGGGAGCTGTTTTTT. Looking up the rest from reference TRBV11-2 and TRBJ2-2 gives the full variable domain: EAGVAQSPRYKIIEKRQSVAFWCNPISGHATLYWYQQILGQGPKLLIQFQNNGVVDDSQLPKDRFSAERLKGVDSTLKIQPAKLEDSAVYLCASSFFGQLTGELFFGEGSRLTVL.

The genes are TRBV10-3 and TRBJ2-6; the match to TRBD2 covers 10 bases. V lost 8 bases, J lost 2 bases, and 3 bases stayed unmatched. Germline CDR1 and CDR2: ENHRY and SYGVKD. CDR3 size: 15 residues. CDR3 loop: CAISSGGPGANVLTF. As DNA, the CDR3 is TGTGCCATCTCTAGCGGGGGTCCTGGGGCCAACGTCCTGACTTTC.

The sample holds one count of this clone. The chain is built from TRBV19 and TRBJ1-2; D unclear. The V end was cut by 2 bases, the J end by 7 bases, with 11 bases between. Looked up from germline, CDR1 is LNHDA and CDR2 is SQIVND (reference sequence). This CDR3 region has 13 residues. The CDR3 is CASSIPLEVGYTF. The CDR3 DNA is TGTGCCAGTAGTATACCGCTTGAGGTTGGCTACACCTTC.

This sequence joins TRBV5-1 and TRBJ1-1; 9 positions match TRBD1. The germline V gene encodes CDR1 SGHRS and CDR2 YFSETQ. This CDR3 contains 14 residues. With V trimmed by 0 bases and J by 5 bases, 2 bases remained unmatched. The CDR3 spells CASSLAGQGTEAFF. The CDR3 bases are TGCGCCAGCAGCTTGGCGGGACAGGGTACTGAAGCTTTCTTT. The full variable domain, completed using reference TRBV5-1 and TRBJ1-1, is KAGVTQTPRYLIKTRGQQVTLSCSPISGHRSVSWYQQTPGQGLQFLFEYFSETQRNKGNFPGRFSGRQFSNSRSEMNVSTLELGDSALYLCASSLAGQGTEAFFGQGTRLTVV.

The genes are TRBV2 and TRBJ2-7; 8 nucleotides agree with TRBD2. CDR3 size: 14 residues. In germline, CDR1 is SNHLY, CDR2 FYNNEI. J gave up 5 bases and V 6 bases, and 9 bases lay outside the gene matches. The CDR3: CASSVSGSLHEQYF. CDR3 nucleotide sequence: TGTGCCAGCAGCGTAAGCGGGAGCCTCCACGAGCAGTACTTC. The variable domain in full, with the rest retrieved from reference TRBV2 and TRBJ2-7, is EPEVTQTPSHQVTQMGQEVILRCVPISNHLYFYWYRQILGQKVEFLVSFYNNEISEKSEIFDDQFSVERPDGSNFTLKIRSTKLEDSAMYFCASSVSGSLHEQYFGPGTRLTVT.

This rearrangement joins TRBV6-2 or TRBV6-3 to TRBJ2-1; possibly TRBD2 for D (6 bases). Germline values: CDR1 MNHEY, CDR2 SVGEGT. This CDR3 contains 14 residues. V lost 6 bases and J 7 bases, leaving 16 bases between the germline ends. CDR3 loop: CASSLLRAGNEQFF. The CDR3 DNA reads as TGTGCCAGCAGCCTACTTCGGGCGGGGAATGAGCAGTTCTTC.

This rearrangement joins TRBV4-1 to TRBJ1-2, with 9 bases aligning to TRBD1. The germline V gene encodes CDR1 MGHRA and CDR2 YSYEKL. Trimming at V came to 2 bases and at J to 2 bases, leaving 6 bases not matched to a gene. CDR3 length: 16 residues. CDR3: CASSQRGTGQNYGYTF. Here the CDR3 DNA reads TGCGCCAGCAGCCAACGTGGGACAGGGCAGAACTATGGCTACACCTTC.

The rearrangement uses TRBV14 and TRBJ1-2; 7 bases line up with TRBD1. Germline assignment: CDR1 SGHDN and CDR2 FVKESK. J was trimmed by 4 bases and V by 8 bases; bases with no gene match: 7. The length of the CDR3 is 13 residues. Here the CDR3 reads CASGTVTGYGYTF. The DNA for the CDR3 is TGTGCCAGCGGGACAGTCACGGGCTATGGCTACACCTTC.

The chain joins TRBV10-3 to TRBJ1-2; 8 nucleotides line up with TRBD1. Germline V CDR1 and CDR2: ENHRY, SYGVKD. CDR3 length equals 14 residues. CDR3 region: CAGGQGVFNYGYTF. In DNA form, the CDR3 reads TGTGCAGGTGGACAGGGAGTATTCAACTATGGCTACACCTTC.

The V call is TRBV7-3, the J call TRBJ2-3; D not certain. Germline loops: CDR1 SGHTA, CDR2 FQGTGA. The CDR3 covers 13 residues. V was cut by 7 bases and J by 4 bases, with 12 bases left in between. CDR3 protein: CASKEAAADTQYF. The CDR3 region has the DNA TGTGCCAGCAAAGAGGCGGCCGCAGATACGCAGTATTTT.